This T cell receptor (beta chain) was obtained from a study of cytomegalovirus exposure and HLA in healthy donors. Study details: In terms of ancestry, the Caucasian-associated cluster contained 80% to 90% of the roughly 360 genotyped donors. Overall study results and limits: In a later analysis, common viral pathogens appeared linked to several of the most significant clusters. A link between a missense DCLRE1C variant and TCR beta V- and J-gene trimming emerged from a later analysis. Analyses of presence/absence relied on an assumption of roughly uniform sequencing depth across donors.

The CDR3 has 11 residues. From germline, CDR1 is ENHRY and CDR2 SYGVKD. V lost 10 bases to trimming and J lost 10 bases; unmatched junction nucleotides: 8. The PCR employed 60 Vbeta primers together with 13 Jbeta primers. Profiled with immunoSEQ multiplex PCR; TCRdb holds only in-frame clones, not every one. Of 130,000 to 150,000 clones listed, around three quarters are singletons. Only one count was recorded for this clone. Its antigen remains unknown. This receptor was taken from a man aged 40-49 years in good health and CMV-seropositive. V gene TRBV10-3 combines with J gene TRBJ2-3; 7 positions agree with TRBD1. The specimen sequenced was PBMCs. DNA of the CDR3: TGTGCCACCAGGGGGAGCGAGCCGCAGTATTTT. Amino acid sequence: CATRGSEPQYF.